The T cell receptor (beta chain) described here comes from a study of OX40 agonist ivuxolimab in advanced cancers. The overall study: Each dose-escalation patient presented with hepatocellular carcinoma, melanoma, renal cell or head and neck cancer. Partial responses were recorded for three patients, including one with hepatocellular carcinoma and two with cutaneous melanoma. Study findings and constraints: On average, CD8+ T cells showed a greater number of expanded clones than CD4+.

With respect to this clone: Its antigen remains unidentified.

If patients had autoimmune disease history or systemic immunosuppression, they were excluded. Deletions cut 10 bases from V and 0 bases from J, with 13 bases between. This CDR3 region has 14 residues. Germline V gives CDR1 MNHNY, CDR2 SVGAGI (reference sequence). Here immunoSEQ multiplex PCR was the method, and the copy in TCRdb shows in-frame clones only, minus some. Among about 64,000 clones listed, approximately 80% were seen once. The chain carries TRBV6-6 and TRBJ1-5, with D unresolved. The clonotype originates from an adult with an advanced solid tumor such as melanoma, head and neck, liver or kidney cancer. The sequencing here drew on CD4+ or CD8+ T cells sorted from blood, taken in a trial of the OX40 agonist ivuxolimab. CDR3 in DNA: TGTGCCACCCACCCTTTATATAGCAATCAGCCCCAGCATTTT. Its translation: CATHPLYSNQPQHF.